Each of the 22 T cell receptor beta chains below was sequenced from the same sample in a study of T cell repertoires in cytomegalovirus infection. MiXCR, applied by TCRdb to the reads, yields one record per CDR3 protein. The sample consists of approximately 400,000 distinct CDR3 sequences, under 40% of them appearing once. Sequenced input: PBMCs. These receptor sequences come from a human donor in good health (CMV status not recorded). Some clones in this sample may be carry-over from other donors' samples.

The CDR3 here is CASSELGQSADTEAFF. As DNA, the CDR3 is TGTGCCAGCAGTGAACTGGGGCAATCCGCGGACACTGAAGCTTTCTTT. This rearrangement joins TRBV2 to TRBJ1-1; a possible D gene is TRBD1 (5 bases). This CDR3 has 16 residues. V shed 2 bases and J shed 3 bases, with 16 bases lying between them. The germline V gene has CDR1 SNHLY and CDR2 FYNNEI. Full variable domain (missing parts from reference TRBV2 and TRBJ1-1): EPEVTQTPSHQVTQMGQEVILRCVPISNHLYFYWYRQILGQKVEFLVSFYNNEISEKSEIFDDQFSVERPDGSNFTLKIRSTKLEDSAMYFCASSELGQSADTEAFFGQGTRLTVV.

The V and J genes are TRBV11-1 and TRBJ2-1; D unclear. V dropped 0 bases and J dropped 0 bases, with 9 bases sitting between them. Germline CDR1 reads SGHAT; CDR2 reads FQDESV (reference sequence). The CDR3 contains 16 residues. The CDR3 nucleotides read TGTGCCAGCAGCTTAGCGCAGATGAGCTCCTACAATGAGCAGTTCTTC. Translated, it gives CASSLAQMSSYNEQFF. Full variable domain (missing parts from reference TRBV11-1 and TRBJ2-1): EAEVAQSPRYKITEKSQAVAFWCDPISGHATLYWYRQILGQGPELLVQFQDESVVDDSQLPKDRFSAERLKGVDSTLKIQPAELGDSAMYLCASSLAQMSSYNEQFFGPGTRLTVL.

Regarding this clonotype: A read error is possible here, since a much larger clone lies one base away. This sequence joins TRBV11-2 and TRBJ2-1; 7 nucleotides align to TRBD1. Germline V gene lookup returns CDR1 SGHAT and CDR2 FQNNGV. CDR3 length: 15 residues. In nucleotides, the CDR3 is TGTGCCAGCAGCGGTACCACAGGGGCCTACAAGGAGCAGTTCTTC. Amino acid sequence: CASSGTTGAYKEQFF.

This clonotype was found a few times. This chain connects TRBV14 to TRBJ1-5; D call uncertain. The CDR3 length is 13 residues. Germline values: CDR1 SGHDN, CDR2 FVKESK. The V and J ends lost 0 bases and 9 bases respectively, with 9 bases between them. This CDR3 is CASSQESGMPQHF. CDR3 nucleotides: TGTGCCAGCAGCCAAGAGTCCGGGATGCCCCAGCATTTT.

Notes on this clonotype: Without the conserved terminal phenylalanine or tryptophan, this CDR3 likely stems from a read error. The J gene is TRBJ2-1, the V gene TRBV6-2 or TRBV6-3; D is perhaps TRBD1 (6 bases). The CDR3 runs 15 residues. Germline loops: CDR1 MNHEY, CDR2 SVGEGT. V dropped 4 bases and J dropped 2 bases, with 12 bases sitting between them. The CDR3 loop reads CASSWRTAAYNEQFL. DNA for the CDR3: TGTGCCAGCAGTTGGCGGACAGCTGCCTACAATGAGCAGTTCTTA.

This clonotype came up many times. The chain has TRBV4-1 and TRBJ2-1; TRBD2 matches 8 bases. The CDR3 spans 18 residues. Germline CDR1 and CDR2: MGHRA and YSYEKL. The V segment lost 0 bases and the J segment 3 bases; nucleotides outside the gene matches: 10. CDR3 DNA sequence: TGCGCCAGCAGCCAAGATCACCCGACTAGCGAGGTCTACAATGAGCAGTTCTTC. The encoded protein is CASSQDHPTSEVYNEQFF.

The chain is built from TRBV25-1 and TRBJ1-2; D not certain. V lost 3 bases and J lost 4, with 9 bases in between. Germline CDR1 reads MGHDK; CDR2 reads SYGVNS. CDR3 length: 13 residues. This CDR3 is CASSDSGVYGYTF. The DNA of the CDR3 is TGTGCCAGCAGTGATTCTGGTGTCTATGGCTACACCTTC.

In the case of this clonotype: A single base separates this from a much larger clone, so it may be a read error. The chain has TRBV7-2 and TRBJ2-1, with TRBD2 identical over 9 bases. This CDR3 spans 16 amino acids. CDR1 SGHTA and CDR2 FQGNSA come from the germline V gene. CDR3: CASSVAGTSFLNEQFF. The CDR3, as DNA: TGTGCCAGCAGCGTAGCCGGGACTAGCTTCCTCAATGAGCAGTTCTTC.

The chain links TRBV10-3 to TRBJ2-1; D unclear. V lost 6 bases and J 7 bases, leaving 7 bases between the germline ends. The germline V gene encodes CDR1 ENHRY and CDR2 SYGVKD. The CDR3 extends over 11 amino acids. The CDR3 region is CAIRGANEQFF. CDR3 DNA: TGTGCCATCAGGGGCGCGAATGAGCAGTTCTTC.

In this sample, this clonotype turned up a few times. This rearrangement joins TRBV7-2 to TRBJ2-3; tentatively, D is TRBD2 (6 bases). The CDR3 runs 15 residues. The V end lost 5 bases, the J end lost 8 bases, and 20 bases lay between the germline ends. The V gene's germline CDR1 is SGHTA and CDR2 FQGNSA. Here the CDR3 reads CASSPRGLPAATQYF. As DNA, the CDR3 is TGTGCCAGCAGCCCCCGGGGACTTCCCGCGGCTACGCAGTATTTT.

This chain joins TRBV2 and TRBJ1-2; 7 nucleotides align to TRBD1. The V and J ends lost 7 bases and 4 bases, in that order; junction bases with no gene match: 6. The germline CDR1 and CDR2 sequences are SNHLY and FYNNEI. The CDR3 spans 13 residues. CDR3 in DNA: TGTGCCAGCATCCAACAGGGGTCCTATGGCTACACCTTC. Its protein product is CASIQQGSYGYTF. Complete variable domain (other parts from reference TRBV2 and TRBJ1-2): EPEVTQTPSHQVTQMGQEVILRCVPISNHLYFYWYRQILGQKVEFLVSFYNNEISEKSEIFDDQFSVERPDGSNFTLKIRSTKLEDSAMYFCASIQQGSYGYTFGSGTRLTVV.

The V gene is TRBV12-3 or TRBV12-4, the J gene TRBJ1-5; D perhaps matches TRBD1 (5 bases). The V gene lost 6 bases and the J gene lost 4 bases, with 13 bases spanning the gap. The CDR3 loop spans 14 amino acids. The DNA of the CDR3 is TGTGCCAGCAGAGACGGGACGGGGAATCAGCCCCAGCATTTT. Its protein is CASRDGTGNQPQHF.

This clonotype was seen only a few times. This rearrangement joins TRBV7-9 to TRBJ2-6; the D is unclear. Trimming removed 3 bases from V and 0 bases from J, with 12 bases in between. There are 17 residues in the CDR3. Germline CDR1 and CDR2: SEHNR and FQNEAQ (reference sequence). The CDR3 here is CASSLETLSSGANVLTF. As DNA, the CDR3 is TGTGCCAGCAGCTTGGAGACATTGAGCTCTGGGGCCAACGTCCTGACTTTC.

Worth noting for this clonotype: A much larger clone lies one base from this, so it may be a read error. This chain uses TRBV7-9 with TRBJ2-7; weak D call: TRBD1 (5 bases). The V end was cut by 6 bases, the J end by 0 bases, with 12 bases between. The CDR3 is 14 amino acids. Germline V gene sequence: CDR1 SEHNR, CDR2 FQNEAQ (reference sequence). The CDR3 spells CASRRDSVSYEQYF. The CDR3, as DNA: TGTGCCAGCAGAAGAGACAGCGTCTCCTACGAGCAGTACTTC.

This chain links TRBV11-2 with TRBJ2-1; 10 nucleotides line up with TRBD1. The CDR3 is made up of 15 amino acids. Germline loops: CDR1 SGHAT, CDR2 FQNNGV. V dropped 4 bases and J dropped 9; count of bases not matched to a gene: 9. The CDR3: CASSSGTGVSGEQFF. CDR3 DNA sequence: TGTGCCAGCAGCTCCGGGACAGGGGTATCGGGTGAGCAGTTCTTC.

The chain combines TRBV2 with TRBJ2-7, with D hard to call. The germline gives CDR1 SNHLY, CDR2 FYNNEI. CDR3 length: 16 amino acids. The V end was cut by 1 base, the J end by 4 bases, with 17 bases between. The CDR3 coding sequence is TGTGCCAGCAGTGAAGGCCCCCCGAAACCGATATACGAGCAGTACTTC. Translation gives CASSEGPPKPIYEQYF.

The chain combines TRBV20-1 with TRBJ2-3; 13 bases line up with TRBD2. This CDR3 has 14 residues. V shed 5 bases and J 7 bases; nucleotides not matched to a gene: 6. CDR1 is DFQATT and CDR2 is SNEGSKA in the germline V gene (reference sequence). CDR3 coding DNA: TGCAGTGCTGGGACTAGCGGGGCGCTTAATACGCAGTATTTT. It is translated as CSAGTSGALNTQYF.

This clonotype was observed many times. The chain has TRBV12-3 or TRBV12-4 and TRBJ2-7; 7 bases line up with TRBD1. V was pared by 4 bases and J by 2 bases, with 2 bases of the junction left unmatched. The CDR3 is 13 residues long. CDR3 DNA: TGTGCCAGCAGTTCAACAGGGGCCTACGAGCAGTACTTC. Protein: CASSSTGAYEQYF.

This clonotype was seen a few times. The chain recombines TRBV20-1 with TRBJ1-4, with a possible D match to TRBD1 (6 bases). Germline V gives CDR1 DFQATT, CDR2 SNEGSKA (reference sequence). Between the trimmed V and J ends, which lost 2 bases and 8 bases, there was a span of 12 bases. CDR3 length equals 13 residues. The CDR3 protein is CSARWTAAEKLFF. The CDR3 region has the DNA TGCAGTGCTAGATGGACAGCCGCCGAAAAACTGTTTTTT.

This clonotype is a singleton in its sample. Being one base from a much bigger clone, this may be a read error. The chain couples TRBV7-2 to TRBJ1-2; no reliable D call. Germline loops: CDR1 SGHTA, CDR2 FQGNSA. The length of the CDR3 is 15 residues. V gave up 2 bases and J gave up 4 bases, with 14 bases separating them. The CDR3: CASSLPGDRSYGYTF. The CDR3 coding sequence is TGTGCCAGCAGCTTACCAGGCGATCGTTCCTATGGCTACACCTTC.

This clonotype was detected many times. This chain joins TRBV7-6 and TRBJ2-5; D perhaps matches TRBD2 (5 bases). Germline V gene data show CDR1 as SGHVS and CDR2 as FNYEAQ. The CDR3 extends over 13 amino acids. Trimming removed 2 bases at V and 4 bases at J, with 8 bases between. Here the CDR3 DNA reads TGTGCCAGCAGCTTAAGTCGGGGAGAGACCCAGTACTTC. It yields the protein CASSLSRGETQYF.

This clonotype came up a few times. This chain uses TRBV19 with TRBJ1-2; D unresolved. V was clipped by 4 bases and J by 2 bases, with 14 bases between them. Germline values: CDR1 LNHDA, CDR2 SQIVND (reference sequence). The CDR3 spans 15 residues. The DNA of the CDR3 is TGTGCCAGTAGTACCCCGGGCGGGCAGAACTATGGCTACACCTTC. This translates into CASSTPGGQNYGYTF.